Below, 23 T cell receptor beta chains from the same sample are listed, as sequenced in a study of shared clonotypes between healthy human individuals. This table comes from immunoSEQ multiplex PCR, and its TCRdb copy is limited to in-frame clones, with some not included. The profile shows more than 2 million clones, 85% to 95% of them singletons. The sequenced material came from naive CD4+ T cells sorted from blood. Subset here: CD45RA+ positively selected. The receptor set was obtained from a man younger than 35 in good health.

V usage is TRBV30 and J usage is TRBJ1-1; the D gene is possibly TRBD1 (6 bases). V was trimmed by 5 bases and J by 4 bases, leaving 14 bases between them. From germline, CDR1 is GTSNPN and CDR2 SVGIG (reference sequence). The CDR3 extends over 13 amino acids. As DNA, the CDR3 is TGTGCCTGGGGCGGGGGCGTAGGCACTGAAGCTTTCTTT. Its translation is CAWGGGVGTEAFF.

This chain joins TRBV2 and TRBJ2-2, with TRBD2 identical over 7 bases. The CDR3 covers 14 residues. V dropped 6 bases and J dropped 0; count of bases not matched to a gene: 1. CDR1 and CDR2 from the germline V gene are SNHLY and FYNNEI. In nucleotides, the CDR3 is TGTGCCAGCAGGACTAGCTCGAACACCGGGGAGCTGTTTTTT. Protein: CASRTSSNTGELFF. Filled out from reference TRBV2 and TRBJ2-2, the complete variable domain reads EPEVTQTPSHQVTQMGQEVILRCVPISNHLYFYWYRQILGQKVEFLVSFYNNEISEKSEIFDDQFSVERPDGSNFTLKIRSTKLEDSAMYFCASRTSSNTGELFFGEGSRLTVL.

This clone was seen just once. Here the CDR3 reads CAIKGSGGISGNTIYF. Here the CDR3 DNA reads TGTGCCATCAAGGGGTCGGGGGGTATCTCTGGAAACACCATATATTTT. The chain has TRBV10-3 and TRBJ1-3; TRBD1 is a possible D gene (5 bases). CDR3 length: 16 amino acids. Trimming pared 7 bases from V and 0 bases from J, leaving 16 bases between. Germline V CDR1 and CDR2: ENHRY, SYGVKD.

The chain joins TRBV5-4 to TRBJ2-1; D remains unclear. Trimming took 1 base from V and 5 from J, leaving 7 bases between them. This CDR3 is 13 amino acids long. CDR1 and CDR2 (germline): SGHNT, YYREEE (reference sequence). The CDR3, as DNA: TGTGCCAGCAGCTTGCCTCTTCACAATGAGCAGTTCTTC. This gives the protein CASSLPLHNEQFF.

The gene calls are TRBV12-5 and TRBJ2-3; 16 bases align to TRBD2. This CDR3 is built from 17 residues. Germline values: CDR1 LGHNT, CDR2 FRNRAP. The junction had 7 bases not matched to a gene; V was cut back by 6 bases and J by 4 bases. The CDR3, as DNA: TGTGCTAGTGGGCCGGGACTAGCGGGAGGGGAGGCAGATACGCAGTATTTT. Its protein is CASGPGLAGGEADTQYF.

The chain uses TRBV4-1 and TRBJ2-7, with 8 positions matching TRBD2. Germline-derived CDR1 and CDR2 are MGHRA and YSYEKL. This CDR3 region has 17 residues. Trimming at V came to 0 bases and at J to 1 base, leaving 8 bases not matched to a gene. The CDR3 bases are TGCGCCAGCAGCCAAGAAGTCAGCGGGGGCTCATCCTACGAGCAGTACTTC. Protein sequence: CASSQEVSGGSSYEQYF.

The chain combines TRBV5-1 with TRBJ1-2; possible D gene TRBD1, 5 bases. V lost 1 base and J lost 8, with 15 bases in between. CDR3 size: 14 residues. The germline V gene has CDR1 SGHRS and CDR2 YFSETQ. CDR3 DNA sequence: TGCGCCAGCAGCTTGAGTCAGGGACTTGGGGGCTACACCTTC. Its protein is CASSLSQGLGGYTF. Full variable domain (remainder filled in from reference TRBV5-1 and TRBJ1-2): KAGVTQTPRYLIKTRGQQVTLSCSPISGHRSVSWYQQTPGQGLQFLFEYFSETQRNKGNFPGRFSGRQFSNSRSEMNVSTLELGDSALYLCASSLSQGLGGYTFGSGTRLTVV.

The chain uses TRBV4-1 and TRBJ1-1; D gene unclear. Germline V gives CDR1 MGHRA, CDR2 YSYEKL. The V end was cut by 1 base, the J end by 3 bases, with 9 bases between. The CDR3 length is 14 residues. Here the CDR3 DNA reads TGCGCCAGCAGCCAAGTGATAAGGTACACTGAAGCTTTCTTT. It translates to CASSQVIRYTEAFF.

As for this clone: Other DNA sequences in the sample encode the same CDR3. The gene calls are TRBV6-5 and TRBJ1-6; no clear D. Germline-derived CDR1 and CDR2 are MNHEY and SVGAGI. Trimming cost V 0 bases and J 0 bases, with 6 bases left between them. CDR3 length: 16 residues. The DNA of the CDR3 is TGTGCCAGCAGTTACTCTAGGAGCTCCTATAATTCACCCCTCCACTTT. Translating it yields CASSYSRSSYNSPLHF.

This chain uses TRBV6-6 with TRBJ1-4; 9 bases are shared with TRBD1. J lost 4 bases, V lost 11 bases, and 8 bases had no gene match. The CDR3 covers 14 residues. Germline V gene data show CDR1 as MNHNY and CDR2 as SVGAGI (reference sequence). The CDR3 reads CAGSGTGINEKLFF. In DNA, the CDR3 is TGTGCCGGGAGTGGGACAGGGATTAATGAAAAACTGTTTTTT.

CDR3 region: CASGTSGRGEQFF. The DNA of the CDR3 is TGTGCCTCCGGGACTAGCGGGAGAGGTGAGCAGTTCTTC. V and J are TRBV6-1 and TRBJ2-1; 14 nucleotides agree with TRBD2. The V gene end was trimmed by 11 bases and the J gene end by 9 bases; junction bases not matched to a gene: 6. The CDR3 length is 13 residues. CDR1 MNHNS and CDR2 SASEGT come from the germline V gene.

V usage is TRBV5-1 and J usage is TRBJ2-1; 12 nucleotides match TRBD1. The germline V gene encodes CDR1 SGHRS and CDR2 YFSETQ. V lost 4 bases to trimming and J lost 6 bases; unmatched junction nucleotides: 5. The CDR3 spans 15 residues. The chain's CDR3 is CASSPGQGARNEQFF. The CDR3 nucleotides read TGCGCCAGCAGCCCGGGACAGGGGGCTCGCAATGAGCAGTTCTTC.

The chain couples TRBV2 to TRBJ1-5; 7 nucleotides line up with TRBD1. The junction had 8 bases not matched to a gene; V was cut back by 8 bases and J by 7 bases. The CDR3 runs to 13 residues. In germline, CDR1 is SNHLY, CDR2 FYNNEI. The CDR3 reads CASRGQGGQPQHF. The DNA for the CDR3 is TGTGCCAGCCGGGGGCAGGGGGGACAGCCCCAGCATTTT.

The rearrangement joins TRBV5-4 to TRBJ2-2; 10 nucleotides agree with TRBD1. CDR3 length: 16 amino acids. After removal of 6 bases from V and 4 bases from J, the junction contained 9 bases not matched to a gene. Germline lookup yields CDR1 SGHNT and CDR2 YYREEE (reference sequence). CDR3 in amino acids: CASTPGQGKVTGELFF. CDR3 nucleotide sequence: TGTGCCAGCACTCCGGGACAGGGGAAGGTCACCGGGGAGCTGTTTTTT. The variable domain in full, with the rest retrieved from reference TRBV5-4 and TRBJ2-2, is ETGVTQSPTHLIKTRGQQVTLRCSSQSGHNTVSWYQQALGQGPQFIFQYYREEENGRGNFPPRFSGLQFPNYSSELNVNALELDDSALYLCASTPGQGKVTGELFFGEGSRLTVL.

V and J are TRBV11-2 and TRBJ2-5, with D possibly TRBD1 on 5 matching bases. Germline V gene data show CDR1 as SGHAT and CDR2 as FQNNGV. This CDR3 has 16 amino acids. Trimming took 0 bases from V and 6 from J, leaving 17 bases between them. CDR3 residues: CASSLDVSRALKTQYF. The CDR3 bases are TGTGCCAGCAGCTTAGATGTGAGCAGGGCATTGAAGACCCAGTACTTC.

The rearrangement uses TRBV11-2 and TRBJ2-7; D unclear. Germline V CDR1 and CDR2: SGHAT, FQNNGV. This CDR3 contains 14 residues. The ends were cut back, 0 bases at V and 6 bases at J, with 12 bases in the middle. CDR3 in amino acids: CASSLDQAQSEQYF. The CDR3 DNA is TGTGCCAGCAGCTTAGATCAGGCCCAATCCGAGCAGTACTTC.

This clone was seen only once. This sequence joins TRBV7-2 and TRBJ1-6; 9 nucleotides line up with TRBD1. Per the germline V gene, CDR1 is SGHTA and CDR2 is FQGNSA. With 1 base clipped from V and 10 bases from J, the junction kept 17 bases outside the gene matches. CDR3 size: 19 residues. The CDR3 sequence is CASSLGGDRVGTIGSPLHF. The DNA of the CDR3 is TGTGCCAGCAGCTTAGGTGGGGACAGGGTGGGTACGATTGGCTCACCCCTCCACTTT.

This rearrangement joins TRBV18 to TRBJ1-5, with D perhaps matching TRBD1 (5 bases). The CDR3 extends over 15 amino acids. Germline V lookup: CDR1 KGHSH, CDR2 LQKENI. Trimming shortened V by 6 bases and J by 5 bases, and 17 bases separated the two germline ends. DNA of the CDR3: TGTGCCAGCTCTCCGGGGCGGGGGTCAGATCAGCCCCAGCATTTT. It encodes CASSPGRGSDQPQHF.

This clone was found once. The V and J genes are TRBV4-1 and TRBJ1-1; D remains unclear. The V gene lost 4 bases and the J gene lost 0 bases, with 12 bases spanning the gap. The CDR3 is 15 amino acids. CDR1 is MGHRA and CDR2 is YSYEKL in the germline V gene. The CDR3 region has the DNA TGCGCCAGCAGCCTAGGACTGAGGATGAACACTGAAGCTTTCTTT. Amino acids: CASSLGLRMNTEAFF.

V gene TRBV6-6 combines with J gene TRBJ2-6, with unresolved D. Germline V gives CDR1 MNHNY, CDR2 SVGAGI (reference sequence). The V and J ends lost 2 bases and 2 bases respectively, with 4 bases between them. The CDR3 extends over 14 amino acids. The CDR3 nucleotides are TGTGCCAGCAGTTACGGAACTGGGGCCAACGTCCTGACTTTC. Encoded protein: CASSYGTGANVLTF.

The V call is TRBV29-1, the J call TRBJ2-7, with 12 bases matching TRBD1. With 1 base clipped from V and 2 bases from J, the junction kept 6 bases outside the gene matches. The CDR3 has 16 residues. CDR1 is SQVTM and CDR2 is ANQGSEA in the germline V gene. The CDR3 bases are TGCAGCGTTGAAGGGGGACAGGGGGCGCGTACCTACGAGCAGTACTTC. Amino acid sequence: CSVEGGQGARTYEQYF.

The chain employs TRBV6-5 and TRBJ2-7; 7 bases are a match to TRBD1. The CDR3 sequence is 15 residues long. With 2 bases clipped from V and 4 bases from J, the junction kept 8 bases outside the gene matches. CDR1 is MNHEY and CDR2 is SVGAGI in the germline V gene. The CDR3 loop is CASSYRRTGPYEQYF. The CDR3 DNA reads TGTGCCAGCAGTTACCGCCGGACAGGTCCATACGAGCAGTACTTC.

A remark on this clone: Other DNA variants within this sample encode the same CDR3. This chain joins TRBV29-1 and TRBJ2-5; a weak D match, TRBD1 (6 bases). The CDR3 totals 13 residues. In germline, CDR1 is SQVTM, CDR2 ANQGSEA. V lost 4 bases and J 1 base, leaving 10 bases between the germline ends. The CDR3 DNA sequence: TGCAGCGTTGGGACAGAGACCCAAGAGACCCAGTACTTC. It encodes CSVGTETQETQYF. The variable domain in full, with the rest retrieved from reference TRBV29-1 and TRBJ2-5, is SAVISQKPSRDICQRGTSLTIQCQVDSQVTMMFWYRQQPGQSLTLIATANQGSEATYESGFVIDKFPISRPNLTFSTLTVSNMSPEDSSIYLCSVGTETQETQYFGPGTRLLVL.